The 3 T cell receptor beta chains listed next were all sequenced from one sample in a study of shared clonotypes between healthy human individuals. Assay used: immunoSEQ multiplex PCR; TCRdb lists only in-frame clones, some missing. The sample has 2,500,000 or so clones; approximately 94% are singletons. The source material was naive CD4+ T cells sorted from blood. The subset here: CD45RA+ positively selected. These receptors were obtained from a man younger than 35 in good health.

V gene TRBV11-1 combines with J gene TRBJ2-2; D is possibly TRBD2 (5 bases). The CDR3 spans 15 residues. From germline, CDR1 is SGHAT and CDR2 FQDESV (reference sequence). The V end was cut by 4 bases, the J end by 4 bases, with 13 bases between. CDR3 DNA: TGTGCCAGCAGCTCCCGAGGACTCATCACCGGGGAGCTGTTTTTT. Translating gives CASSSRGLITGELFF. The variable domain in full, with the rest retrieved from reference TRBV11-1 and TRBJ2-2, is EAEVAQSPRYKITEKSQAVAFWCDPISGHATLYWYRQILGQGPELLVQFQDESVVDDSQLPKDRFSAERLKGVDSTLKIQPAELGDSAMYLCASSSRGLITGELFFGEGSRLTVL.

The gene calls are TRBV7-2 and TRBJ1-1; D may be TRBD1 (5 bases). The V end lost 10 bases, the J end lost 1 base, and 16 bases lay between the germline ends. The CDR3 length is 14 residues. Germline loops: CDR1 SGHTA, CDR2 FQGNSA. The chain's CDR3 is CATSQGRKNTEAFF. The CDR3 coding sequence is TGTGCCACCTCTCAGGGACGTAAGAACACTGAAGCTTTCTTT.

This chain joins TRBV27 and TRBJ1-6, with a possible D match to TRBD1 (5 bases). Trimming cost V 0 bases and J 14 bases, with 20 bases left between them. Germline V CDR1 and CDR2: MNHEY, SMNVEV (reference sequence). The CDR3 runs 16 residues. Here the CDR3 reads CASSLSPGTMLRTLHF. The CDR3 DNA reads TGTGCCAGCAGTTTATCCCCAGGGACTATGTTGAGGACCCTCCACTTT.